Here is one T cell receptor beta chain with its context. Its antigen is unidentified. Thawed unstimulated PBMCs were FACS-sorted by CD3, CD4 and CD8 into two populations. This entry is derived from a study of T cell clones after liver transplantation. Study as a whole: TCRbeta sequencing after a pre-transplant mixed lymphocyte reaction identified graft-donor-reactive clones, later tracked in post-transplant blood. Tolerant meant at least one year fully off immunosuppression without liver enzymes above twice normal. Whole-study results and caveats: In 5 of 8 subjects, circulating graft-donor-reactive CD4 TCRbeta sequences fell significantly after transplant.

The method was immunoSEQ multiplex PCR; TCRdb's version includes in-frame clones alone and lacks a portion of them. The table lists tens of thousands of clones, about four fifths of them singletons. The TCR was taken from a human patient who received a liver transplant. Among the T cells, some may be from the graft donor. This specimen was CD4+ T cells from blood, taken 12 months after liver transplant.

In DNA form, the CDR3 reads TGTGCCAGCAGCGTATCCGGCCCTCATGGCTACACCTTC. This encodes CASSVSGPHGYTF. The chain is built from TRBV9 and TRBJ1-2; unclear D gene. The CDR3 extends over 13 amino acids. With 1 base removed from V and 6 bases from J, the gap between germline ends came to 10 bases. Germline values: CDR1 SGDLS, CDR2 YYNGEE.